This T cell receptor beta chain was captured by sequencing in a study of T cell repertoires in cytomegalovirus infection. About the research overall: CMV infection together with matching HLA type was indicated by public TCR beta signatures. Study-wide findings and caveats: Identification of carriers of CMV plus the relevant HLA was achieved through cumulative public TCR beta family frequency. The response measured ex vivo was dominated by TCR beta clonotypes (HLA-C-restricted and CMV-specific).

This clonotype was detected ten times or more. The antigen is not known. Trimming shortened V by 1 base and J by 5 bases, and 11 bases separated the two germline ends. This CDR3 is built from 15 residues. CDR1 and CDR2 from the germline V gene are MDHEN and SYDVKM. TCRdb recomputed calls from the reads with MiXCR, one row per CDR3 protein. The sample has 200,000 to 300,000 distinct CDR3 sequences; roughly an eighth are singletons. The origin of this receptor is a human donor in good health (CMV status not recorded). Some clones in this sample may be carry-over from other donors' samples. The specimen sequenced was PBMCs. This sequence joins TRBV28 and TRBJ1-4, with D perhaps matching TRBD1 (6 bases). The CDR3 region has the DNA TGTGCCAGCAGTTTATTCCTAGGGGGGAATGAAAAACTGTTTTTT. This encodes CASSLFLGGNEKLFF.